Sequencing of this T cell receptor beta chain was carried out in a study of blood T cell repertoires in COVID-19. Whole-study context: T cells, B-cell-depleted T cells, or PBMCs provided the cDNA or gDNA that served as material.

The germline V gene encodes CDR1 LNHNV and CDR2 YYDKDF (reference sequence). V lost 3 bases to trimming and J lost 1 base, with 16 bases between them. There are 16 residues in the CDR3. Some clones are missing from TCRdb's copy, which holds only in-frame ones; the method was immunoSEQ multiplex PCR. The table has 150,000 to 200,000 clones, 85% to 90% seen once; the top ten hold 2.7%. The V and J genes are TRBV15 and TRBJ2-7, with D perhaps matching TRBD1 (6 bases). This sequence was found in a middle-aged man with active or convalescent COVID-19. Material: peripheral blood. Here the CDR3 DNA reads TGTGCCACCAGCAGGGGGGCCAGTTATTCTTCCTACGAGCAGTACTTC. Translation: CATSRGASYSSYEQYF.